The 2 T cell receptor beta chains in this list originate from one sample, sequenced in a study of T cells after yellow fever vaccination. Each CDR3 protein is one row after TCRdb ran MiXCR on the 5' RACE reads. The repertoire holds some 500,000 distinct CDR3 sequences, with roughly 14% as singletons. Here the sequenced sample was PBMCs, taken on the day of the yellow fever booster vaccination. The source is a man younger than 40 who received the YFV17D yellow fever vaccine.

In this sample, this clonotype turned up many times. This chain connects TRBV20-1 to TRBJ2-3, with TRBD1 matching 7 bases. Germline CDR1 reads DFQATT; CDR2 reads SNEGSKA (reference sequence). The ends lost 8 bases at V and 2 bases at J; junction bases unmatched: 10. The CDR3 is 14 amino acids. Here the CDR3 reads CSLRPGQPTDTQYF. The CDR3 DNA follows: TGCAGTCTTCGGCCGGGACAGCCCACAGATACGCAGTATTTT.

The gene calls are TRBV29-1 and TRBJ2-7; possible D gene TRBD1, 6 bases. CDR1 is SQVTM, CDR2 ANQGSEA, per germline. V gave up 4 bases and J gave up 7 bases, with 8 bases separating them. The CDR3 spans 10 residues. CDR3 residues: CSVVGGEQYF. Written as DNA, the CDR3 is TGCAGCGTTGTAGGGGGTGAGCAGTACTTC.